The rows below give T cell receptor beta chains drawn from one sample of a study of cytomegalovirus exposure and HLA in healthy donors. Sequenced by immunoSEQ multiplex PCR; TCRdb stores in-frame clones only, minus some. The table shows approximately 300,000 clones, with 87% occurring only once. The sequencing sample was made of PBMCs. These receptor sequences come from a woman in her 30s in good health and CMV-seropositive. The CDR3 runs from the conserved cysteine through the conserved F or W. D genes are given only for firm matches. Clone size, where shown, is once, few, many, or a class for clones that have expanded.

CASSLAGGGQPQHF,TGTGCCAGCAGCTTAGCCGGGGGCGGTCAGCCCCAGCATTTT,TRBV5-6,TRBJ1-5,-,-
CASSWGGVPSYGYTF,TGTGCCAGCAGCTGGGGTGGGGTTCCCTCCTATGGCTACACCTTC,TRBV5-4,TRBJ1-2,-,-
CASSLGGGPGTGELFF,TGTGCCAGCAGTTTAGGTGGGGGGCCAGGCACCGGGGAGCTGTTTTTT,TRBV28,TRBJ2-2,-,-
CASSLAGLAVPYEQYF,TGTGCCAGCAGCTTAGCGGGACTAGCGGTGCCCTACGAGCAGTACTTC,TRBV7-2,TRBJ2-7,-,TRBD2
CASSSYRGGPYEQYF,TGTGCCAGCAGCTCATACAGGGGTGGCCCCTACGAGCAGTACTTC,TRBV5-4,TRBJ2-7,-,TRBD1
CARGQGALEETQYF,TGTGCCCGGGGACAGGGGGCGTTAGAAGAGACCCAGTACTTC,TRBV30,TRBJ2-5,-,TRBD1
CAWSVSDRGFTNEKLFF,TGTGCCTGGAGTGTATCGGACAGGGGCTTCACTAATGAAAAACTGTTTTTT,TRBV30,TRBJ1-4,once,TRBD1
CSVLLAEQFF,TGCAGCGTTCTACTAGCGGAGCAGTTCTTC,TRBV29-1,TRBJ2-1,-,TRBD2
CSVEDIRVPEAFF,TGCAGCGTTGAAGACATCAGGGTCCCTGAAGCTTTCTTT,TRBV29-1,TRBJ1-1,-,-
CASSQDRAQQETQYF,TGTGCCAGCAGCCAGGACCGGGCCCAACAAGAGACCCAGTACTTC,TRBV11-2,TRBJ2-5,-,-